Only one count was recorded for the clone carrying this T cell receptor (beta chain). In the authors' workflow: Estimates of nucleated cell counts were drawn from the amplification of reference gene primers. The data were produced by immunoSEQ multiplex PCR, yet TCRdb's version contains in-frame clones alone and is incomplete. V and J calls and clone size follow that table, whereas D and trimming were derived from the DNA. The data hold fewer than 300,000 clones, with around 89% observed a single time. Deletions cut 4 bases from V and 4 bases from J, with 11 bases between. This CDR3 spans 13 amino acids. The germline gives CDR1 SGHAT, CDR2 FQDESV (reference sequence). The sample belongs to a study of blood T cell repertoires in COVID-19. Study as a whole: Samples of COVID-19 (acute and convalescent) were obtained from the United States, Italy and Spain. T cells, B-cell-depleted T cells, or PBMCs supplied cDNA or gDNA.

The Seattle patients joined while their infection was active and were tracked longitudinally afterward. Source material: peripheral blood. The origin of this receptor is a woman aged 45-65 years with COVID-19, enrolled during active disease. This chain uses TRBV11-1 with TRBJ2-7, with D maybe TRBD1 (5 bases). The CDR3 region is CASSSLQGYEQYF. The CDR3 DNA is TGTGCCAGCAGCTCTCTCCAGGGTTACGAGCAGTACTTC.